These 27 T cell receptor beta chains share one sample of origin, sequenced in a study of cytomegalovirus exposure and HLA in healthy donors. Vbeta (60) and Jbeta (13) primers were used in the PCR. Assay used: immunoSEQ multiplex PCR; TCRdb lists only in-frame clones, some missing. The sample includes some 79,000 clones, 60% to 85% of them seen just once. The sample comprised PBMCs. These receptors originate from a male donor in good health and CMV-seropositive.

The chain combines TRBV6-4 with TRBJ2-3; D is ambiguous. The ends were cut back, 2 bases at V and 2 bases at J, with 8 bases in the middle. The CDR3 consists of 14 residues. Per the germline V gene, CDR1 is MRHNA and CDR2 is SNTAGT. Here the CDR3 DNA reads TGTGCCAGCAGTGACCTCGGAGCCACAGATACGCAGTATTTT. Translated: CASSDLGATDTQYF.

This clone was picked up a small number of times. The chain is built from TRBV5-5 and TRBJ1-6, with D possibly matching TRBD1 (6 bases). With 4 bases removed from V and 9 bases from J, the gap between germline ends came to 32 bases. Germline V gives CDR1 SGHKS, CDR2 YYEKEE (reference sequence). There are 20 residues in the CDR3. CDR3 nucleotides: TGTGCCAGCAGCCGATCCCTGAACCGGGACACGACGTCCCGGCGTTCACCCCTCCACTTT. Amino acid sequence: CASSRSLNRDTTSRRSPLHF.

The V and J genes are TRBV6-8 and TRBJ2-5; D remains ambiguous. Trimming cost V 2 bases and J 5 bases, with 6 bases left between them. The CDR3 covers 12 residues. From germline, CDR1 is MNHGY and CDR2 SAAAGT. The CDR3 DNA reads TGTGCCAGCAGTTACATCATGGAGACCCAGTACTTC. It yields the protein CASSYIMETQYF.

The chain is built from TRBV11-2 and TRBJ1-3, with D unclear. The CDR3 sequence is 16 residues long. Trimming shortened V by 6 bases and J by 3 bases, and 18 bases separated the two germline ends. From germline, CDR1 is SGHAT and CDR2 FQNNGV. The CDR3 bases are TGTGCCAGCAGGCTCCGTCCCGGGGTAATTGGAAACACCATATATTTT. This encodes CASRLRPGVIGNTIYF.

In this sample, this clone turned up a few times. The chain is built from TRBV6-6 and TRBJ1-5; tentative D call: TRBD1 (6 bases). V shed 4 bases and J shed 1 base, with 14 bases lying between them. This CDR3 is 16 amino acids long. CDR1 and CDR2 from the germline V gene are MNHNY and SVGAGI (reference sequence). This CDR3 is CASSWGPASSNQPQHF. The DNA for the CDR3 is TGTGCCAGCAGTTGGGGGCCAGCGAGCAGCAATCAGCCCCAGCATTTT.

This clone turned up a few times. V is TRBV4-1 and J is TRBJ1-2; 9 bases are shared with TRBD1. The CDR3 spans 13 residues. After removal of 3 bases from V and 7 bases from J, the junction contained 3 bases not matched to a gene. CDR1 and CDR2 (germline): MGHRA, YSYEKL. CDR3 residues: CASSQTGGSGYTF. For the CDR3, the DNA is TGCGCCAGCAGCCAGACAGGGGGAAGTGGCTACACCTTC.

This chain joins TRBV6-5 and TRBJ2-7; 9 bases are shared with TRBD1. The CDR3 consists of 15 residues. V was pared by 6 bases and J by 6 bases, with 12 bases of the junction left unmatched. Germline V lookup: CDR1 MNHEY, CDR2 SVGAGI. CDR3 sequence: CASSYRGETGGEQYF. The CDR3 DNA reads TGTGCCAGCAGCTACCGGGGAGAGACAGGGGGCGAGCAGTACTTC.

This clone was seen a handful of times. As DNA, the CDR3 is TGTGCCACCAGCAGAGAAGGCGGGTCACCCCTCCACTTT. Encoded protein: CATSREGGSPLHF. The rearrangement links TRBV15 to TRBJ1-6; D not resolved. V lost 0 bases, J lost 10 bases, and 7 bases lay in between. CDR1 LNHNV and CDR2 YYDKDF come from the germline V gene (reference sequence). CDR3 length equals 13 residues.

CDR3 coding DNA: TGTGCCAGCAGATCGGACAGGGTCTACGAGCAGTACTTC. This encodes CASRSDRVYEQYF. This chain links TRBV28 with TRBJ2-7, with 8 bases aligning to TRBD1. In germline, CDR1 is MDHEN, CDR2 SYDVKM. The V segment lost 6 bases and the J segment 3 bases; nucleotides outside the gene matches: 4. This CDR3 has 13 amino acids.

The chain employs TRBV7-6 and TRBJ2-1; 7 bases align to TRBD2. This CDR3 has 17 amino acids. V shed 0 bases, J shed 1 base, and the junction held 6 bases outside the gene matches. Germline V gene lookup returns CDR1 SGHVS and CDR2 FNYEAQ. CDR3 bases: TGTGCCAGCAGCTTAGCGGGCGGGGGTGTATCCTACAATGAGCAGTTCTTC. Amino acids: CASSLAGGGVSYNEQFF.

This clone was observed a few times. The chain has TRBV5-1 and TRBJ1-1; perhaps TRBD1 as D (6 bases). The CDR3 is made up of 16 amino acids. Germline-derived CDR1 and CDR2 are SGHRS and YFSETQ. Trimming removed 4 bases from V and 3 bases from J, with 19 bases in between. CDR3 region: CASSPNFQGLDTEAFF. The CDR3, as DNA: TGCGCCAGCAGCCCAAATTTTCAGGGGTTAGACACTGAAGCTTTCTTT.

Here the CDR3 reads CASSLGELDTQYF. The CDR3 region has the DNA TGTGCCAGCAGCTTGGGTGAGTTAGATACGCAGTATTTT. The rearrangement links TRBV5-6 to TRBJ2-3; D gene ambiguous. In germline, CDR1 is SGHDT, CDR2 YYEEEE. Trimming left V 0 bases short and J 5 bases short, with 7 bases between. This CDR3 is built from 13 residues.

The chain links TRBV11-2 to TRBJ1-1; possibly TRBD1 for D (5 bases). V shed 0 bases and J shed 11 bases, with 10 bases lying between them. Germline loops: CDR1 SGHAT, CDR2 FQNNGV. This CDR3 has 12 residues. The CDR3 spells CASSLDLGGAFF. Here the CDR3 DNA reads TGTGCCAGCAGCTTAGATCTGGGGGGGGCTTTCTTT.

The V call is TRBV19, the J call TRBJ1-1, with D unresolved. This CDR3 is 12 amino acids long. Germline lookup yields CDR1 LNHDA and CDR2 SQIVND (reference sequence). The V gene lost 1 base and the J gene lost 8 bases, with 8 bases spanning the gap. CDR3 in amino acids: CASSIGRREAFF. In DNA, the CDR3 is TGTGCCAGTAGTATAGGCCGGAGGGAAGCTTTCTTT.

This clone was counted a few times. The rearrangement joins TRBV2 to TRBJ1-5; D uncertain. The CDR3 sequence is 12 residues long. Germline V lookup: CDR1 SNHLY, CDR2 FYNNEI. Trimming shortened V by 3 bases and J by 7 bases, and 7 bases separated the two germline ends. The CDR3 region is CASSDGRQPQHF. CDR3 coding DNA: TGTGCCAGCAGTGATGGCCGCCAGCCCCAGCATTTT. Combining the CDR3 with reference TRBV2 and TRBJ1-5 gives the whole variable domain EPEVTQTPSHQVTQMGQEVILRCVPISNHLYFYWYRQILGQKVEFLVSFYNNEISEKSEIFDDQFSVERPDGSNFTLKIRSTKLEDSAMYFCASSDGRQPQHFGDGTRLSIL.

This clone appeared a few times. The CDR3, as DNA: TGCGCCAGCAGCCCTCAGGGGTCAGGGCAGCCCCAGCATTTT. Translating it yields CASSPQGSGQPQHF. The chain uses TRBV4-3 and TRBJ1-5; tentative D call: TRBD1 (6 bases). Trimming took 4 bases from V and 7 from J, leaving 14 bases between them. The CDR3 sequence is 14 residues long. Looked up from germline, CDR1 is LGHNA and CDR2 is YSLEER.

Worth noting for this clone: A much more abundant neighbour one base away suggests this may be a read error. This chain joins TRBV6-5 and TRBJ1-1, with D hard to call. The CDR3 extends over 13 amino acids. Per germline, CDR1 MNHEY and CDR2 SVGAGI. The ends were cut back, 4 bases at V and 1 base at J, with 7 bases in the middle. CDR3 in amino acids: CASSLRENTEAFF. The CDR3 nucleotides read TGTGCCAGCAGTTTGCGGGAGAACACTGAAGCTTTCTTT.

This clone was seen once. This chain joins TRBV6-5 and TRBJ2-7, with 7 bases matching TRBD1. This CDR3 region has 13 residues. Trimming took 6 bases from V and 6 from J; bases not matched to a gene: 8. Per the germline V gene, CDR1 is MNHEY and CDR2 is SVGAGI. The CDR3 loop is CASSRTGRGEQYF. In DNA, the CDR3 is TGTGCCAGCAGCAGGACAGGTCGGGGCGAGCAGTACTTC.

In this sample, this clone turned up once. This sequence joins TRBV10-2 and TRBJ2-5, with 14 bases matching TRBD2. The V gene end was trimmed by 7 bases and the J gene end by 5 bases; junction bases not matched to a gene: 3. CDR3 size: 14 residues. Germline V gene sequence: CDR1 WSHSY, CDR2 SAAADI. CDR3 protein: CASTRTSGRETQYF. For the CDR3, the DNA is TGCGCCAGCACCCGGACTAGCGGGAGGGAGACCCAGTACTTC.

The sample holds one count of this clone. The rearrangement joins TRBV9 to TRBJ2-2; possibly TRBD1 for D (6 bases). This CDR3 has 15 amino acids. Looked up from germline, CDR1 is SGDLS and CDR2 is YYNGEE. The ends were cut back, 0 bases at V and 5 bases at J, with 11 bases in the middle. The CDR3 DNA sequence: TGTGCCAGCAGCGTAGCGGCGCAGGGGACCGGGGAGCTGTTTTTT. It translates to CASSVAAQGTGELFF.

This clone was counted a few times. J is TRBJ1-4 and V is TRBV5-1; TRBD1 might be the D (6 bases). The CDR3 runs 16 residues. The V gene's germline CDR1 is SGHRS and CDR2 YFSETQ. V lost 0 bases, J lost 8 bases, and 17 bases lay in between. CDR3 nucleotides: TGCGCCAGCAGCTTGGGGGAGACAGGTCAATTGGAAAAACTGTTTTTT. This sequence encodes CASSLGETGQLEKLFF.

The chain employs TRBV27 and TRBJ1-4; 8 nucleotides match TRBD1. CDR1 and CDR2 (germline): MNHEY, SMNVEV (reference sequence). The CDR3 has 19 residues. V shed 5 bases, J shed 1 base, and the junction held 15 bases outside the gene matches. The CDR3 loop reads CASSPGMDRDVVTNEKLFF. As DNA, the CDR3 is TGTGCCAGCAGTCCAGGGATGGACAGGGATGTTGTAACTAATGAAAAACTGTTTTTT.

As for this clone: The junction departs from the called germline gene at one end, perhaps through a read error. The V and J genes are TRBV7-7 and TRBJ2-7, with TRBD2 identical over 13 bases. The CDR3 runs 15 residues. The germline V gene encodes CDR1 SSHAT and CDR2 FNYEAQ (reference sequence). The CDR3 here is CASSPSGLAGHEQYF. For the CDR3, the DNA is TGTGCTAGCAGCCCCTCGGGACTAGCGGGACACGAGCAGTACTTC.

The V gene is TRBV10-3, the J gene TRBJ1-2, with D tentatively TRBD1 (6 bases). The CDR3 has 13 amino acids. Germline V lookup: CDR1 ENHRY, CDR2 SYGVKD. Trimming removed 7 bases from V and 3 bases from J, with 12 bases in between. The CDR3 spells CAITGGQHYGYTF. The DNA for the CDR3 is TGTGCCATCACGGGAGGACAGCACTATGGCTACACCTTC.

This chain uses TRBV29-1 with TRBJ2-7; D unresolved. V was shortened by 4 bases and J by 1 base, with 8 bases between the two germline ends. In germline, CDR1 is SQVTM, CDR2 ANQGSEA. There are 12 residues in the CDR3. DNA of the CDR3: TGCAGCGTTGTCGTCAGTTCCTACGAGCAGTACTTC. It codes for CSVVVSSYEQYF.

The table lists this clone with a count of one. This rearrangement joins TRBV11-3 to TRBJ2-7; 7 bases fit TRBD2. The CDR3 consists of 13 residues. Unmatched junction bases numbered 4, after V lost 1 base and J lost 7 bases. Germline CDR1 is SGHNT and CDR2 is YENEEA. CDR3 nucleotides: TGTGCCAGCAGCTTAGCGGGAGGCTGGGAGCAGTACTTC. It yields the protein CASSLAGGWEQYF. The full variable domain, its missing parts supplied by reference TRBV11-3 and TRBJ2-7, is EAGVVQSPRYKIIEKKQPVAFWCNPISGHNTLYWYLQNLGQGPELLIRYENEEAVDDSQLPKDRFSAERLKGVDSTLKIQPAELGDSAVYLCASSLAGGWEQYFGPGTRLTVT.

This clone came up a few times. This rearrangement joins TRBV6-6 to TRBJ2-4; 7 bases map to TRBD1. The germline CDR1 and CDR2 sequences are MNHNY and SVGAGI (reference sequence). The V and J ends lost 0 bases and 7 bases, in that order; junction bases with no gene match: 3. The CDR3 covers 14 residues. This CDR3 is CASSYSGTVNIQYF. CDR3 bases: TGTGCCAGCAGTTACTCCGGGACAGTGAACATTCAGTACTTC.